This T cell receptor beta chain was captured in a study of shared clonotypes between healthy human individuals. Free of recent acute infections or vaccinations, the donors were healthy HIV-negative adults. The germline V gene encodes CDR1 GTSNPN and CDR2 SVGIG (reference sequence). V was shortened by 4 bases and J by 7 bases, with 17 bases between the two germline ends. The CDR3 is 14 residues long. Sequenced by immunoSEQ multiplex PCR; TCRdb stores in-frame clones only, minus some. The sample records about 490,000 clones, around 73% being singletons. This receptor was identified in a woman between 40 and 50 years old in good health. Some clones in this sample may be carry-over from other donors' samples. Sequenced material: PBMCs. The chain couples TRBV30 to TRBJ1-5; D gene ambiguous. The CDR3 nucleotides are TGTGCCTGGAACGTAGGACGATTCGAACAGCCCCAGCATTTT. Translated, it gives CAWNVGRFEQPQHF.